This paragraph reports one TCR gamma chain. The DNA is left out, because the CDR3 cannot be placed on it with certainty; the CDR3 is given as TCRdb lists it. These data are taken from a study of gamma-delta chains in newborns, infants, children. As for the study in general: Innate gammadelta T cells reportedly expand polyclonally right after birth, driven by microbial exposure, per the title.

Per the germline V gene, CDR1 is GITISATS and CDR2 is ISYDGTV (reference sequence). The CDR3 region is 27 residues in length, termini included. TCRdb called clones from the reads again using CATT. The sample holds a few gamma-chain clones. The sequenced material came from blood. The V gene is TRGV9; the J gene was not called. The receptor was derived from a child who had a fever. This table probably holds off-target reads from a library built for another chain. The CDR3 spells CACDSVLGDRSSWDTRQMFFGTGIKLF.